The entry that follows covers one TCR beta chain sequence. Antigen specificity is unknown. Synthetic analogs of TCR templates were spiked into every PCR. Repertoires were generated with immunoSEQ multiplex PCR, while TCRdb's copy carries only in-frame clones and drops some. This table has around 100,000 clones, roughly 84% appearing once. This entry comes from a study of PD-L1 blockade in urothelial cancer. For the study at large: Bladder-origin urothelial cancer in males covered about 90% of the roughly 30 patients. Among blood samples, the median T cell count was some 150,000. General study points: Having blood TCR clonality under the median before treatment predicted better survival.

CDR1 and CDR2 from the germline V gene are MDHEN and SYDVKM. The CDR3 is 13 residues long. V was cut by 5 bases and J by 6 bases, with 14 bases left in between. Time point denoted: pretreatment peripheral blood. The sequence derives from a man between 60 and 75 years old with urothelial cancer. The sample here was PBMCs, taken around atezolizumab (anti-PD-L1) treatment. The chain is built from TRBV28 and TRBJ2-7, with a possible D match to TRBD1 (5 bases). CDR3: CASSPRTPSEQYF. In DNA form, the CDR3 reads TGTGCCAGCAGTCCCCGGACACCAAGCGAGCAGTACTTC.